This paragraph covers one T cell receptor (beta chain) sequence. Other DNA sequences in the same sample also yield this CDR3. The data were obtained in a study of shared clonotypes between healthy human individuals. The CDR3 contains 15 residues. Trimming removed 3 bases from V and 0 bases from J; junction bases left unmatched: 2. Germline loops: CDR1 SGHRS, CDR2 YFSETQ. Using immunoSEQ multiplex PCR, the repertoire was profiled, and TCRdb retains in-frame clones only, with some absent. The sample has fewer than 2.5 million clones; roughly 93% are singletons. This chain uses TRBV5-1 with TRBJ2-7; 11 bases are shared with TRBD2. The specimen was naive CD4+ T cells from PBMCs. Documented subset: CD45RA+ positively selected. The receptor was derived from a man between 18 and 35 years old in good health. Some clones in this sample may be carry-over from other donors' samples. CDR3 region: CASSYLAGGSYEQYF. CDR3 nucleotide sequence: TGCGCCAGCAGCTACCTAGCGGGAGGCTCCTACGAGCAGTACTTC.